The entry that follows covers one T cell receptor (beta chain) sequence. Its antigen is currently unknown. This record belongs to a study of blood T cells in healthy people across ages. Whole-study results and caveats: Older individuals had lower TCR beta diversity per million T cells (the decline was roughly linear).

Together with a sample-barcoded 5' primer, a J-beta primer mix was included in a second PCR lasting 7 to 11 cycles. Every sample gave at least 2.5 million paired-end reads containing CDR3. TCRdb used MiXCR to reprocess the 5' RACE reads, holding one entry per CDR3 protein. The sample lists roughly 1.5 million distinct CDR3 sequences; approximately 39% were seen once. The specimen sequenced was blood. The origin of this receptor is a woman aged 18-29 years in good health.

The DNA for the CDR3 is TGTGCCAGCAGCCGTCAATTACAGAACACTGAAGCTTTCTTT. This encodes CASSRQLQNTEAFF. This chain joins TRBV12-3 or TRBV12-4 and TRBJ1-1; D remains unclear. The CDR3 covers 14 residues. V shed 6 bases and J shed 1 base, with 12 bases lying between them.